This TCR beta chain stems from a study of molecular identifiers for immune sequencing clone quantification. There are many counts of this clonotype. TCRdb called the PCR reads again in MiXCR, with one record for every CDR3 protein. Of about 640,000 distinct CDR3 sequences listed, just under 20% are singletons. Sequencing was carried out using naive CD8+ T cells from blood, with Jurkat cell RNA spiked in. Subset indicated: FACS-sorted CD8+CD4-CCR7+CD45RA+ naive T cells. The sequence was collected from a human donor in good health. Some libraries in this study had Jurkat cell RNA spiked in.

CDR3 coding DNA: TGCGCCAGCAGCCAGAGGGGGGGCGGAGGGACAAATGAGCAGTTCTTC. Its translation: CASSQRGGGGTNEQFF. This chain uses TRBV4-1 with TRBJ2-1; possibly TRBD2 for D (7 bases). CDR1 and CDR2 (germline): MGHRA, YSYEKL. The CDR3 is 16 residues long. The germline V and J ends were trimmed by 3 bases and 7 bases, with 19 bases remaining between them.